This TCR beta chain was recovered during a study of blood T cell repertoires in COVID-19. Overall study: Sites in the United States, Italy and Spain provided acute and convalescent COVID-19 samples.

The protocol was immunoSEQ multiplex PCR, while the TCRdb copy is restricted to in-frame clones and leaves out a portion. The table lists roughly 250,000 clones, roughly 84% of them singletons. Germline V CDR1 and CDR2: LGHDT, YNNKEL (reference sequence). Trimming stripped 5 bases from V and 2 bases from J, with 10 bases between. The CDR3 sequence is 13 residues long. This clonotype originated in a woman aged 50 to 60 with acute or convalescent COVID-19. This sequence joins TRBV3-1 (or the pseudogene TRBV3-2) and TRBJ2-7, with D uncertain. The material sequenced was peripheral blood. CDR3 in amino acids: CASSGSSTYEQYF. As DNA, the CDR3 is TGTGCCAGCAGCGGTAGCAGCACCTACGAGCAGTACTTC.